These 5 T cell receptor beta chains originate from one sample sequenced in a study of tumor-infiltrating lymphocytes in primary liver carcinoma. RNA isolated from unsorted whole blood supplied the blood RNA, with germline DNA also extracted. A primer in the constant region served to generate TCR beta cDNA from approximately 460 ng of total RNA. Modified slightly, ARM-PCR produced TCR beta libraries over three nested multiplex PCR rounds. The opening two PCR rounds, 10 cycles each, paired TRBV1-TRBV30 forward primers with a C-beta reverse primer. TCRdb reanalysed the multiplex PCR reads using MiXCR and keeps one entry per CDR3 protein. The data hold about 330,000 distinct CDR3 sequences, with around 60% observed a single time. The sequenced sample was peripheral blood. All receptors come from a man aged 35 to 55 with primary liver carcinoma and hepatitis B virus infection.

Turning to this clonotype: It is likely a read error, because the conserved phenylalanine at the end of the CDR3 is missing. V is TRBV11-2 and J is TRBJ2-7, with D possibly matching TRBD2 (6 bases). V was clipped by 5 bases and J by 4 bases, with 15 bases between them. Germline values: CDR1 SGHAT, CDR2 FQNNGV. The CDR3 covers 14 residues. CDR3 DNA sequence: TGTGCCAGCAGCCTACGGGGGTACTATTACGAGCAGTACCTC. Translation: CASSLRGYYYEQYL.

A remark on this clonotype: Its ends do not fully match the called genes, so a read error is possible. The CDR3, as DNA: TGTGCCAGCAGCTTATTTTTGGGGACAGCGTACACTGAAGCTTTCTTC. It encodes CASSLFLGTAYTEAFF. The chain recombines TRBV13 with TRBJ1-1; 7 bases are a match to TRBD1. Germline assignment: CDR1 PRHDT and CDR2 FYEKMQ (reference sequence). The CDR3 extends over 16 amino acids.

This chain connects TRBV6-1 to TRBJ2-7; no reliable D call. The CDR3 sequence is 13 residues long. Germline CDR1 is MNHNS and CDR2 is SASEGT. Between the trimmed V and J ends, which lost 3 bases and 3 bases, there was a span of 9 bases. The CDR3 is CASSDGQNYEQYF. Here the CDR3 DNA reads TGTGCCAGCAGTGATGGGCAGAACTACGAGCAGTACTTC.

About this clonotype: A much larger clonotype is one base distant, so this may be a read error. J is TRBJ2-1 and V is TRBV6-6; 12 nucleotides match TRBD2. The CDR3 runs to 18 residues. Germline V CDR1 and CDR2: MNHNY, SVGAGI (reference sequence). The J segment lost 10 bases and the V segment lost 0 bases, leaving 13 bases of the junction unmatched. The CDR3 region is CASSYSQLAGGVGKEQFF. For the CDR3, the DNA is TGTGCCAGCAGTTACTCCCAACTAGCGGGAGGAGTAGGTAAAGAGCAGTTCTTC.

The V and J genes are TRBV30 and TRBJ2-7; D may be TRBD2 (5 bases). V was pared by 3 bases and J by 1 base, with 7 bases between. The CDR3 totals 12 residues. Germline lookup yields CDR1 GTSNPN and CDR2 SVGIG (reference sequence). CDR3 in DNA: TGTGCCTGGAGGACGGGATCCTACGAGCAGTACTTC. Translating gives CAWRTGSYEQYF.